One and the same sample provided the 28 T cell receptor beta chains below, sequenced in a study of blood T cell repertoires in COVID-19. Repertoires were generated with immunoSEQ multiplex PCR, while TCRdb's copy carries only in-frame clones and drops some. Here the sample spans roughly 340,000 clones, more than 70% being singletons. The sample taken for sequencing was peripheral blood. These receptors came from a woman aged 25 to 45 with COVID-19, enrolled during active disease.

The chain is built from TRBV27 and TRBJ1-2; D is perhaps TRBD1 (5 bases). The CDR3 loop spans 12 amino acids. V gave up 3 bases and J gave up 8 bases, with 10 bases separating them. Germline assignment: CDR1 MNHEY and CDR2 SMNVEV (reference sequence). The DNA for the CDR3 is TGTGCCAGCAGTTTTAGTCAGGGCGGCTACACCTTC. It encodes CASSFSQGGYTF.

With respect to this clone: In the same sample, other DNA sequences code for this CDR3. The J gene is TRBJ2-4, the V gene TRBV19, with 12 bases that match TRBD1. With 1 base clipped from V and 1 base from J, the junction kept 8 bases outside the gene matches. Germline-derived CDR1 and CDR2 are LNHDA and SQIVND (reference sequence). The CDR3 spans 19 residues. CDR3 loop: CASSIGPGQGASAKNIQYF. The CDR3 nucleotides are TGTGCCAGTAGTATAGGGCCGGGACAGGGGGCCTCGGCCAAAAACATTCAGTACTTC.

The chain links TRBV19 to TRBJ2-1; 7 bases align to TRBD1. After removal of 6 bases from V and 5 bases from J, the junction contained 4 bases not matched to a gene. The germline V gene encodes CDR1 LNHDA and CDR2 SQIVND (reference sequence). The CDR3 runs 13 residues. The CDR3 reads CASRGQSNNEQFF. The CDR3, as DNA: TGTGCCAGTAGGGGACAGAGTAACAATGAGCAGTTCTTC.

This clone was counted between two and nine times. The V gene is TRBV10-2, the J gene TRBJ1-6, with a tentative D call TRBD1 (6 bases). Deletions cut 0 bases from V and 9 bases from J, with 15 bases between. The CDR3 is 16 amino acids. Germline values: CDR1 WSHSY, CDR2 SAAADI. The CDR3 region is CASSESSGALSSPLHF. CDR3 nucleotide sequence: TGCGCCAGCAGTGAGTCGTCAGGGGCTCTTAGTTCACCCCTCCACTTT.

This chain connects TRBV10-3 to TRBJ1-1; no firm D call. The V end was cut by 3 bases, the J end by 0 bases, with 11 bases between. From germline, CDR1 is ENHRY and CDR2 SYGVKD. This CDR3 is built from 15 residues. As DNA, the CDR3 is TGTGCCATCAGTGAAAGCTACAGCATGAACACTGAAGCTTTCTTT. Its protein product is CAISESYSMNTEAFF.

This rearrangement joins TRBV7-2 to TRBJ2-3; D might be TRBD2 (5 bases). Trimming left V 5 bases short and J 0 bases short, with 24 bases between. From germline, CDR1 is SGHTA and CDR2 FQGNSA. This CDR3 has 19 amino acids. The CDR3 reads CASSLAPPNSGGSTDTQYF. CDR3 nucleotide sequence: TGTGCCAGCAGCCTCGCCCCCCCCAATTCGGGCGGGAGCACAGATACGCAGTATTTT.

The genes are TRBV5-1 and TRBJ1-4, with TRBD1 as a possible D gene (5 bases). CDR3 length equals 16 residues. V gave up 0 bases and J gave up 3 bases, with 12 bases separating them. Germline V gene data show CDR1 as SGHRS and CDR2 as YFSETQ. CDR3 DNA: TGCGCCAGCAGCTTGGAGGGAGGGGTGGCTAATGAAAAACTGTTTTTT. It translates to CASSLEGGVANEKLFF.

The chain is built from TRBV7-9 and TRBJ2-5; TRBD1 aligns across 10 bases. V dropped 5 bases and J dropped 4; count of bases not matched to a gene: 4. The CDR3 has 14 residues. Looked up from germline, CDR1 is SEHNR and CDR2 is FQNEAQ (reference sequence). CDR3 loop: CASSRDRGRETQYF. CDR3 nucleotide sequence: TGTGCCAGCAGCCGAGACAGGGGGCGAGAGACCCAGTACTTC.

This clone was counted once. The J gene is TRBJ2-7, the V gene TRBV28; 14 bases match TRBD2. This CDR3 region has 15 residues. With V trimmed by 6 bases and J by 3 bases, 4 bases remained unmatched. Germline V gives CDR1 MDHEN, CDR2 SYDVKM. The CDR3 protein is CASSLGTSGSYEQYV. As DNA, the CDR3 is TGTGCCAGCAGCCTCGGGACTAGCGGGAGCTACGAGCAGTACGTC.

The chain has TRBV4-3 and TRBJ1-1, with 9 positions matching TRBD1. Germline V gives CDR1 LGHNA, CDR2 YSLEER. The CDR3 is 16 residues long. Losses at the gene ends were 2 bases for V and 1 base for J; bases not matched to a gene: 5. For the CDR3, the DNA is TGCGCCAGCAGCCAATCAGGGACAGGGCAGAACACTGAAGCTTTCTTT. Translating gives CASSQSGTGQNTEAFF.

The chain has TRBV5-5 and TRBJ2-7; tentatively, D is TRBD1 (6 bases). Per germline, CDR1 SGHKS and CDR2 YYEKEE (reference sequence). V was pared by 0 bases and J by 1 base, with 8 bases between. The CDR3 length is 14 residues. CDR3 loop: CASSLEGESYEQYF. In DNA form, the CDR3 reads TGTGCCAGCAGCTTGGAGGGGGAGTCCTACGAGCAGTACTTC.

This clone was picked up one time. The V call is TRBV4-2, the J call TRBJ1-1, with 7 bases lining up with TRBD1. The CDR3 runs to 15 residues. Germline V gene lookup returns CDR1 LGHNA and CDR2 YNFKEQ. J gave up 0 bases and V 4 bases, and 5 bases lay outside the gene matches. Written as DNA, the CDR3 is TGTGCCAGCAGCCGACAGGGACCGGTGAACACTGAAGCTTTCTTT. It translates to CASSRQGPVNTEAFF.

The table lists this clone with a count of one. The chain recombines TRBV25-1 with TRBJ2-4; weak D call: TRBD1 (6 bases). Deletions cut 7 bases from V and 7 bases from J, with 8 bases between. This CDR3 region has 11 residues. Germline V gene sequence: CDR1 MGHDK, CDR2 SYGVNS. This CDR3 reads CASMGANIQYF. CDR3 DNA sequence: TGTGCCAGCATGGGGGCTAACATTCAGTACTTC. The full variable domain, completed using reference TRBV25-1 and TRBJ2-4, is EADIYQTPRYLVIGTGKKITLECSQTMGHDKMYWYQQDPGMELHLIHYSYGVNSTEKGDLSSESTVSRIRTEHFPLTLESARPSHTSQYLCASMGANIQYFGAGTRLSVL.

This clone was seen ten or more times. This CDR3 reads CASSLRDREAGYTF. The CDR3 DNA reads TGTGCCAGCAGTTTAAGGGACAGGGAGGCTGGCTACACCTTC. This chain links TRBV28 with TRBJ1-2; 9 bases line up with TRBD1. Germline values: CDR1 MDHEN, CDR2 SYDVKM. V lost 2 bases and J lost 7; bases outside the gene matches: 5. This CDR3 comprises 14 residues.

Only one count was recorded for this clone. J is TRBJ2-7 and V is TRBV19; 13 bases line up with TRBD2. The junction had 9 bases not matched to a gene; V was cut back by 9 bases and J by 1 base. Germline CDR1 and CDR2: LNHDA and SQIVND (reference sequence). The CDR3 totals 16 residues. The CDR3 sequence is CARPILTSGGSYEQYF. The CDR3 bases are TGTGCCAGACCTATACTGACTAGCGGGGGGTCCTACGAGCAGTACTTC. The full variable domain, rest sourced from reference TRBV19 and TRBJ2-7, is DGGITQSPKYLFRKEGQNVTLSCEQNLNHDAMYWYRQDPGQGLRLIYYSQIVNDFQKGDIAEGYSVSREKKESFPLTVTSAQKNPTAFYLCARPILTSGGSYEQYFGPGTRLTVT.

The V call is TRBV3-1 (or the pseudogene TRBV3-2), the J call TRBJ2-4; D call uncertain. V was clipped by 0 bases and J by 1 base, with 22 bases between them. Germline V CDR1 and CDR2: LGHDT, YNNKEL (reference sequence). The CDR3 runs to 20 residues. The CDR3 DNA follows: TGTGCCAGCAGCCAAGATAAGGTTCCTTTTGTAATGAGGGCCAAAAACATTCAGTACTTC. Translating gives CASSQDKVPFVMRAKNIQYF.

This clone has at least ten counts. The V and J genes are TRBV6-1 and TRBJ1-5; D uncertain. CDR1 MNHNS and CDR2 SASEGT come from the germline V gene. The V and J ends lost 2 bases and 6 bases respectively, with 17 bases between them. The CDR3 sequence is 16 residues long. CDR3 protein: CASSEREGRVGQPQHF. Written as DNA, the CDR3 is TGTGCCAGCAGTGAACGAGAAGGGAGGGTGGGTCAGCCCCAGCATTTT.

V gene TRBV18 combines with J gene TRBJ1-5; 12 bases fit TRBD1. The junction had 3 bases not matched to a gene; V was cut back by 5 bases and J by 4 bases. CDR1 and CDR2 (germline): KGHSH, LQKENI. This CDR3 contains 15 residues. Here the CDR3 reads CASSAGQGANQPQHF. CDR3 DNA: TGTGCCAGCTCAGCGGGACAGGGGGCAAATCAGCCCCAGCATTTT.

The V gene is TRBV5-1, the J gene TRBJ2-1; D may be TRBD1 (6 bases). The length of the CDR3 is 12 residues. CDR1 and CDR2 from the germline V gene are SGHRS and YFSETQ. With 3 bases removed from V and 11 bases from J, the gap between germline ends came to 12 bases. This CDR3 is CASSYEGDKQFF. Here the CDR3 DNA reads TGCGCCAGCAGCTACGAGGGGGACAAGCAGTTCTTC.

The gene calls are TRBV2 and TRBJ2-5, with TRBD2 matching 10 bases. J gave up 3 bases and V 2 bases, and 6 bases lay outside the gene matches. Germline CDR1 and CDR2: SNHLY and FYNNEI. There are 16 residues in the CDR3. The chain's CDR3 is CASSESWLAGEETQYF. The CDR3 DNA sequence: TGTGCCAGCAGTGAATCTTGGCTAGCGGGGGAAGAGACCCAGTACTTC.

The rearrangement links TRBV14 to TRBJ1-3; tentative D call: TRBD1 (5 bases). CDR1 SGHDN and CDR2 FVKESK come from the germline V gene. The CDR3 extends over 13 amino acids. V lost 3 bases and J lost 4, with 7 bases in between. The CDR3 reads CASSQGRGNTIYF. CDR3 sequence (DNA): TGTGCCAGCAGCCAGGGGCGCGGAAACACCATATATTTT.

This chain joins TRBV6-2 or TRBV6-3 and TRBJ2-5; D may be TRBD2 (5 bases). There are 15 residues in the CDR3. V was cut by 2 bases and J by 5 bases, with 15 bases left in between. Germline V gives CDR1 MNHEY, CDR2 SVGEGT. This chain's CDR3 is CASSYTGSVFETQYF. The DNA of the CDR3 is TGTGCCAGCAGTTACACGGGGTCCGTTTTCGAGACCCAGTACTTC.

The V and J genes are TRBV29-1 and TRBJ2-7; possible D gene TRBD1, 5 bases. The ends were cut back, 0 bases at V and 3 bases at J, with 9 bases in the middle. This CDR3 has 13 residues. Germline CDR1 reads SQVTM; CDR2 reads ANQGSEA. CDR3 sequence (DNA): TGCAGCGTTGAAGACGAAAGGGGCTACGAGCAGTACTTC. It codes for CSVEDERGYEQYF.

This sequence joins TRBV19 and TRBJ1-2; 8 bases fit TRBD1. Germline V gene data show CDR1 as LNHDA and CDR2 as SQIVND (reference sequence). There are 17 residues in the CDR3. V lost 4 bases and J lost 2; bases outside the gene matches: 12. The CDR3 is CASSTSSWTGINYGYTF. DNA of the CDR3: TGTGCCAGTAGTACTTCCTCCTGGACAGGGATCAACTATGGCTACACCTTC.

The chain links TRBV27 to TRBJ1-4, with 8 bases identical to TRBD1. The germline gives CDR1 MNHEY, CDR2 SMNVEV (reference sequence). CDR3 length: 14 amino acids. Unmatched junction bases numbered 6, after V lost 5 bases and J lost 7 bases. The CDR3, as DNA: TGTGCCAGCAGTCCCCGGGACAGGAGTGAAAAACTGTTTTTT. Translating gives CASSPRDRSEKLFF.

This clone was observed once. The V and J genes are TRBV3-1 (or the pseudogene TRBV3-2) and TRBJ2-2; 9 bases map to TRBD2. The CDR3 sequence is 19 residues long. Trimming removed 4 bases from V and 0 bases from J; junction bases left unmatched: 12. CDR1 LGHDT and CDR2 YNNKEL come from the germline V gene (reference sequence). In DNA, the CDR3 is TGTGCCAGCAGCCTCCTCTGGAATTTAGCGGGAGCGAACACCGGGGAGCTGTTTTTT. Protein product: CASSLLWNLAGANTGELFF.

This clone was recorded once. CDR3 in DNA: TGTGCCAGTAGTATAGGGGCAGACAATGAGCAGTTCTTC. It encodes CASSIGADNEQFF. The V call is TRBV19, the J call TRBJ2-1; D is unresolved. The ends were cut back, 1 base at V and 5 bases at J, with 6 bases in the middle. Germline CDR1 reads LNHDA; CDR2 reads SQIVND (reference sequence). The CDR3 has 13 amino acids.

This chain links TRBV7-2 with TRBJ2-1; D is uncertain. V lost 0 bases, J lost 9 bases, and 12 bases lay in between. Germline values: CDR1 SGHTA, CDR2 FQGNSA. The CDR3 length is 14 residues. The CDR3 DNA follows: TGTGCCAGCAGCTTAGCCCCCGACTCCCTTGAGCAGTTCTTC. This sequence encodes CASSLAPDSLEQFF.